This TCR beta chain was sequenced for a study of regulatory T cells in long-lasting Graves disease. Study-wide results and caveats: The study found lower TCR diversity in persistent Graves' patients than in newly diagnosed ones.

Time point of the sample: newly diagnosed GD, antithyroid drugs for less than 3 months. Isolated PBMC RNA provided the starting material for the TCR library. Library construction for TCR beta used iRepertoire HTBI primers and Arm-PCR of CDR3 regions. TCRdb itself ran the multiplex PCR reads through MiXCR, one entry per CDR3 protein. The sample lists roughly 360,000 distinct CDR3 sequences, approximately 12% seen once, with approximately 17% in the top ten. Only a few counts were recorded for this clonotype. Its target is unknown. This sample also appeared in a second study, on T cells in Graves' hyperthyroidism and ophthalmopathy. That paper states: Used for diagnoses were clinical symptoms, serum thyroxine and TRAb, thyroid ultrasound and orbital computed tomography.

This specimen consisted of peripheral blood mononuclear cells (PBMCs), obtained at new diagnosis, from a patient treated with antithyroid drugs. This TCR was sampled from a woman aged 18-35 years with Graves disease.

In DNA, the CDR3 is TGTGCCAGCAGCGTAGTGGGGACAGTGATCTCCTACAATGAGCAGTTCTTC. This sequence encodes CASSVVGTVISYNEQFF. V usage is TRBV9 and J usage is TRBJ2-1, with TRBD1 matching over 7 bases. Trimming cost V 0 bases and J 0 bases; bases outside gene matches: 6. This CDR3 has 17 residues. Germline loops: CDR1 SGDLS, CDR2 YYNGEE.